This T cell receptor beta chain stems from a study of identifying expanded T cells in peripheral blood. This clone was observed a single time. Its antigen is as yet unknown. During the collection period, no donor immune events like infections were recorded. The study's findings and limits: Over about two and four weeks, about 15 and 18 clones changed, versus approximately 1.2 between replicates. Clone count variance between roughly 2-week samples rose with total template count.

Some clones are missing from TCRdb's copy, which holds only in-frame ones; the method was immunoSEQ multiplex PCR. The sample holds around 100,000 clones, 88% seen once. The germline gives CDR1 LNHDA, CDR2 SQIVND (reference sequence). Trimming pared 11 bases from V and 3 bases from J, leaving 37 bases between. The CDR3 contains 20 residues. The sequenced sample consisted of blood. The genes are TRBV19 and TRBJ1-2; the D gene is possibly TRBD1 (5 bases). This receptor was taken from a person between 18 and 75 years old in good health. As DNA, the CDR3 is TGTGCCTTCCCGCGAGAAGGAACGGGAACACAGGAAACGGGACACTATGGCTACACCTTC. This sequence encodes CAFPREGTGTQETGHYGYTF.